The 29 T cell receptor beta chains below were found in one sample sequenced in a study of T cell repertoires in cytomegalovirus infection. Each CDR3 protein is one row after TCRdb ran MiXCR on the reads. The sample comprises approximately 470,000 distinct CDR3 sequences, under 45% of which are singletons, and about 41% rests with the top ten. No antigens are known for them. The sequences come from cultured PBMCs, collected from culture after CMV antigen stimulation. These receptors all stem from a human donor in good health (CMV status not recorded). Some clones in this sample may be carry-over from other donors' samples.

The V and J genes are TRBV7-2 and TRBJ1-2; D not resolved. The CDR3 runs 14 residues. Germline CDR1 is SGHTA and CDR2 is FQGNSA. Trimming stripped 1 base from V and 4 bases from J, with 10 bases between. CDR3 sequence (DNA): TGTGCCAGCAGCTTAGGATTCAACAGCTATGGCTACACCTTC. Translation gives CASSLGFNSYGYTF.

V gene TRBV9 combines with J gene TRBJ1-2; D gene uncertain. The ends were cut back, 0 bases at V and 3 bases at J, with 6 bases in the middle. Germline CDR1 and CDR2: SGDLS and YYNGEE. The CDR3 extends over 13 amino acids. As DNA, the CDR3 is TGTGCCAGCAGCGTAGGGGTGGACTATGGCTACACCTTC. Its protein is CASSVGVDYGYTF. Drawing the rest from reference TRBV9 and TRBJ1-2, the complete variable domain is DSGVTQTPKHLITATGQRVTLRCSPRSGDLSVYWYQQSLDQGLQFLIQYYNGEERAKGNILERFSAQQFPDLHSELNLSSLELGDSALYFCASSVGVDYGYTFGSGTRLTVV.

The rearrangement links TRBV7-2 to TRBJ2-7, with 10 bases fitting TRBD2. Germline CDR1 SGHTA, CDR2 FQGNSA. The CDR3 runs to 15 residues. V dropped 2 bases and J dropped 1; count of bases not matched to a gene: 2. CDR3 residues: CASSLLLAGSYEQYF. Written as DNA, the CDR3 is TGTGCCAGCAGCTTATTACTAGCGGGGTCCTACGAGCAGTACTTC.

The V call is TRBV7-9, the J call TRBJ2-3, with 9 positions matching TRBD1. Germline-derived CDR1 and CDR2 are SEHNR and FQNEAQ (reference sequence). V gave up 5 bases and J gave up 3 bases; unmatched junction bases: 6. This CDR3 is 15 amino acids long. The CDR3 nucleotides read TGTGCCAGCAGCCCGACCGGGACAGGGACAGATACGCAGTATTTT. It codes for CASSPTGTGTDTQYF.

The V call is TRBV7-2, the J call TRBJ1-3; maybe TRBD1 (5 bases). The V end was cut by 7 bases, the J end by 8 bases, with 12 bases between. The CDR3 spans 12 residues. Germline V gives CDR1 SGHTA, CDR2 FQGNSA. The CDR3 sequence: CASTIRGYTIYF. The CDR3 coding sequence is TGTGCCAGCACTATACGGGGCTACACCATATATTTT.

This clonotype was observed a handful of times. The CDR3 loop reads CASSLGASGSREQYF. In DNA form, the CDR3 reads TGTGCCAGCAGCTTAGGTGCTAGCGGGAGTCGCGAGCAGTACTTC. V is TRBV7-8 and J is TRBJ2-7; 10 nucleotides align to TRBD2. Germline CDR1 is SGHVS and CDR2 is FQNEAQ. The CDR3 has 15 amino acids. The trim removed 1 base at V and 6 bases at J, leaving 6 bases unmatched.

This chain's CDR3 is CASLVASGVGNEQFF. The CDR3 DNA sequence: TGCGCCAGCCTTGTCGCTAGCGGGGTCGGAAATGAGCAGTTCTTC. The rearrangement uses TRBV5-1 and TRBJ2-1, with 9 bases that match TRBD2. The CDR3 totals 15 residues. Per germline, CDR1 SGHRS and CDR2 YFSETQ. The trim removed 7 bases at V and 7 bases at J, leaving 12 bases unmatched.

This clonotype was observed a handful of times. The V call is TRBV7-2, the J call TRBJ2-3, with TRBD2 matching 14 bases. CDR1 is SGHTA, CDR2 FQGNSA, per germline. The length of the CDR3 is 18 residues. V gave up 5 bases and J gave up 5 bases; unmatched junction bases: 12. The CDR3 region is CASSPPRGLAGVEDTQYF. The CDR3 DNA reads as TGTGCCAGCAGCCCTCCTCGGGGACTAGCGGGGGTGGAAGATACGCAGTATTTT.

The rearrangement uses TRBV7-6 and TRBJ2-1; D might be TRBD1 (5 bases). The CDR3 sequence is 18 residues long. The germline V gene encodes CDR1 SGHVS and CDR2 FNYEAQ. Trimming cost V 5 bases and J 4 bases, with 24 bases left between them. The CDR3 bases are TGTGCCAGCAGCCCTATGTGGGGCGCCAAGACGGATTACAATGAGCAGTTCTTC. Translating gives CASSPMWGAKTDYNEQFF. Full variable domain (rest looked up from reference TRBV7-6 and TRBJ2-1): GAGVSQSPRYKVTKRGQDVALRCDPISGHVSLYWYRQALGQGPEFLTYFNYEAQQDKSGLPNDRFSAERPEGSISTLTIQRTEQRDSAMYRCASSPMWGAKTDYNEQFFGPGTRLTVL.

The chain carries TRBV7-2 and TRBJ1-5; D ambiguous. This CDR3 has 13 residues. With 2 bases removed from V and 6 bases from J, the gap between germline ends came to 8 bases. Looked up from germline, CDR1 is SGHTA and CDR2 is FQGNSA. This CDR3 reads CASSLSLGQPQHF. The DNA for the CDR3 is TGTGCCAGCAGCTTAAGCCTGGGTCAGCCCCAGCATTTT.

The V and J genes are TRBV7-2 and TRBJ1-5; tentative D call: TRBD1 (6 bases). Per the germline V gene, CDR1 is SGHTA and CDR2 is FQGNSA. The CDR3 loop spans 13 amino acids. Trimming cost V 5 bases and J 6 bases, with 11 bases left between them. CDR3 nucleotides: TGTGCCAGCAGCCTACAGGGAACTCAGCCCCAGCATTTT. Translation gives CASSLQGTQPQHF.

The chain is built from TRBV29-1 and TRBJ2-3; D is perhaps TRBD1 (6 bases). The CDR3 is 13 amino acids. V lost 4 bases and J lost 3, with 11 bases in between. CDR1 and CDR2 (germline): SQVTM, ANQGSEA. The CDR3, as DNA: TGCAGCGTTGGCACGGGACAAACAGATACGCAGTATTTT. Protein sequence: CSVGTGQTDTQYF.

The CDR3 here is CASSLVAANEAFF. The CDR3 bases are TGTGCCAGCAGCTTGGTCGCCGCCAACGAAGCTTTCTTT. V usage is TRBV5-6 and J usage is TRBJ1-1; D call uncertain. The ends were cut back, 0 bases at V and 8 bases at J, with 11 bases in the middle. The CDR3 consists of 13 residues. Germline V lookup: CDR1 SGHDT, CDR2 YYEEEE.

The chain is built from TRBV7-9 and TRBJ2-4; D possibly corresponds to TRBD1 (5 bases). Germline lookup yields CDR1 SEHNR and CDR2 FQNEAQ (reference sequence). The CDR3 is made up of 14 amino acids. V was shortened by 7 bases and J by 7 bases, with 17 bases between the two germline ends. For the CDR3, the DNA is TGTGCCAGCACCAGTCTCGATTCAGGGAACATTCAGTACTTC. It is translated as CASTSLDSGNIQYF.

This clonotype has only a few counts. V and J are TRBV7-6 and TRBJ2-1; TRBD1 agrees at 9 bases. Trimming took 5 bases from V and 6 from J; bases not matched to a gene: 14. The CDR3 is 17 residues long. Looked up from germline, CDR1 is SGHVS and CDR2 is FNYEAQ. The CDR3: CASSPLTGGELGNEQFF. CDR3 DNA sequence: TGTGCCAGCAGCCCACTAACAGGGGGCGAGCTCGGCAATGAGCAGTTCTTC.

This clonotype was found a few times. V and J are TRBV14 and TRBJ2-1; D call uncertain. This CDR3 is built from 18 residues. The V and J ends lost 7 bases and 4 bases respectively, with 26 bases between them. Germline values: CDR1 SGHDN, CDR2 FVKESK. As DNA, the CDR3 is TGTGCCAGCACCTATCCTGAGGCTACTGGTCCAGAATACAATGAGCAGTTCTTC. Protein product: CASTYPEATGPEYNEQFF.

This clonotype was recorded a few times. The chain combines TRBV10-3 with TRBJ2-7, with 11 bases lining up with TRBD2. The CDR3 runs to 13 residues. Germline V gives CDR1 ENHRY, CDR2 SYGVKD. V dropped 7 bases and J dropped 7; count of bases not matched to a gene: 6. The CDR3 loop reads CAITGLADSEQYF. For the CDR3, the DNA is TGTGCCATCACGGGACTAGCGGATTCGGAGCAGTACTTC.

The sample holds a few counts of this clonotype. This chain connects TRBV7-6 to TRBJ2-5, with TRBD2 matching 9 bases. The CDR3 is 16 amino acids. J lost 4 bases, V lost 3 bases, and 9 bases had no gene match. Germline assignment: CDR1 SGHVS and CDR2 FNYEAQ. CDR3 bases: TGTGCCAGCAGCTTTTTTGCGGGAGGGCCGGCAGAGACCCAGTACTTC. This gives the protein CASSFFAGGPAETQYF. Filled out from reference TRBV7-6 and TRBJ2-5, the complete variable domain reads GAGVSQSPRYKVTKRGQDVALRCDPISGHVSLYWYRQALGQGPEFLTYFNYEAQQDKSGLPNDRFSAERPEGSISTLTIQRTEQRDSAMYRCASSFFAGGPAETQYFGPGTRLLVL.

In its sample, this clonotype was seen a few times. The chain carries TRBV7-2 and TRBJ2-7; no clear D. The CDR3 has 14 residues. In germline, CDR1 is SGHTA, CDR2 FQGNSA. With 3 bases removed from V and 0 bases from J, the gap between germline ends came to 9 bases. For the CDR3, the DNA is TGTGCCAGCAGCTTGGGCGCCCCCTCCTACGAGCAGTACTTC. Its translation is CASSLGAPSYEQYF.

A single count supports this clonotype. The J gene is TRBJ2-2, the V gene TRBV12-3 or TRBV12-4; no definite D call. The CDR3 loop spans 12 amino acids. V lost 6 bases and J 10 bases, leaving 12 bases between the germline ends. The CDR3 is CASSSRGEELFF. The CDR3 nucleotides read TGTGCCAGCAGCTCTCGAGGAGAGGAGCTGTTTTTT.

As DNA, the CDR3 is TGTGCCAGCAGCGGTGGGACTAGCGGCTACGAGCAGTACTTC. It translates to CASSGGTSGYEQYF. The gene calls are TRBV7-9 and TRBJ2-7, with 11 bases lining up with TRBD2. The CDR3 totals 14 residues. J lost 3 bases, V lost 5 bases, and 3 bases had no gene match. The germline V gene has CDR1 SEHNR and CDR2 FQNEAQ (reference sequence).

The sample holds a few counts of this clonotype. The chain couples TRBV7-8 to TRBJ2-7, with D perhaps TRBD1 (6 bases). The CDR3 spans 17 residues. CDR1 is SGHVS and CDR2 is FQNEAQ in the germline V gene. V was cut by 4 bases and J by 1 base, with 20 bases left in between. The CDR3 spells CASSSVEFPGQSYEQYF. CDR3 DNA: TGTGCCAGCAGCTCCGTGGAATTCCCGGGACAATCCTACGAGCAGTACTTC.

The genes are TRBV7-9 and TRBJ2-7; 9 bases match TRBD2. After removal of 5 bases from V and 6 bases from J, the junction contained 20 bases not matched to a gene. This CDR3 is 18 amino acids long. CDR1 SEHNR and CDR2 FQNEAQ come from the germline V gene (reference sequence). CDR3 residues: CASSHSTGRGLALTEQYF. CDR3 nucleotides: TGTGCCAGCAGCCATTCTACCGGAAGGGGACTAGCTCTTACCGAGCAGTACTTC.

This chain uses TRBV19 with TRBJ1-2, with TRBD1 matching 8 bases. The V segment lost 4 bases and the J segment 7 bases; nucleotides outside the gene matches: 11. CDR1 is LNHDA, CDR2 SQIVND, per germline (reference sequence). The CDR3 runs to 15 residues. The CDR3 bases are TGTGCCAGTAGTACACGGACAGGGAAATACGGTGGCTACACCTTC. It yields the protein CASSTRTGKYGGYTF.

The chain links TRBV4-3 to TRBJ1-1; no reliable D call. The CDR3 runs 17 residues. V lost 0 bases to trimming and J lost 2 bases, with 16 bases between them. From germline, CDR1 is LGHNA and CDR2 YSLEER. The CDR3 nucleotides read TGCGCCAGCAGCCAAGATGAATCGGGGTCAGCAAACACTGAAGCTTTCTTT. Its translation is CASSQDESGSANTEAFF.

In nucleotides, the CDR3 is TGTGCCAGCAGCTTCGGGGGTGGGATTGTCGAGACCCAGTACTTC. It specifies CASSFGGGIVETQYF. The chain links TRBV7-3 to TRBJ2-5; D perhaps matches TRBD2 (6 bases). Trimming stripped 3 bases from V and 5 bases from J, with 16 bases between. This CDR3 spans 15 amino acids. Germline loops: CDR1 SGHTA, CDR2 FQGTGA.

The genes are TRBV27 and TRBJ2-1; perhaps TRBD1 as D (6 bases). CDR3 length equals 14 residues. Germline CDR1 MNHEY, CDR2 SMNVEV (reference sequence). Deletions cut 3 bases from V and 7 bases from J, with 13 bases between. This chain's CDR3 is CASSFPGVGNEQFF. The CDR3 DNA reads TGTGCCAGCAGTTTCCCAGGGGTTGGAAATGAGCAGTTCTTC.

This clonotype showed up just a few times. The rearrangement uses TRBV4-2 and TRBJ1-4; D is undetermined. The CDR3 contains 15 residues. The germline CDR1 and CDR2 sequences are LGHNA and YNFKEQ. Trimming cost V 0 bases and J 5 bases, with 10 bases left between them. CDR3 bases: TGTGCCAGCAGCCAAGATGTTCGGGGAAATGAAAAACTGTTTTTT. It is translated as CASSQDVRGNEKLFF.

This clonotype was counted only a few times. The CDR3 nucleotides are TGTGCCAGCAGCTTAGCGGGAGGGCCCACTGAAGCTTTCTTT. This encodes CASSLAGGPTEAFF. The chain uses TRBV7-2 and TRBJ1-1, with D unresolved. This CDR3 has 14 residues. Trimming shortened V by 0 bases and J by 4 bases, and 9 bases separated the two germline ends. From germline, CDR1 is SGHTA and CDR2 FQGNSA.